Listed here are 29 T cell receptor beta chains from one sample, sequenced in a study of blood T cell repertoires in COVID-19. Profiling relied on immunoSEQ multiplex PCR, and the TCRdb table lists in-frame clones only, not all of them. This sample carries roughly 34,000 clones, roughly 74% of them seen once, and the ten largest clones take roughly 14%. Input material: peripheral blood. Every receptor here comes from an elderly man with active or convalescent COVID-19.

This clone was seen more than once but under ten times. The chain recombines TRBV13 with TRBJ2-7; possible D gene TRBD2, 5 bases. The CDR3 has 12 amino acids. V was shortened by 5 bases and J by 3 bases, with 8 bases between the two germline ends. The germline V gene encodes CDR1 PRHDT and CDR2 FYEKMQ (reference sequence). CDR3 sequence: CASSTRDYEQYF. CDR3 nucleotides: TGTGCCAGCAGCACACGGGACTACGAGCAGTACTTC. The full variable domain, in which reference TRBV13 and TRBJ2-7 provide the parts outside the CDR3, is AAGVIQSPRHLIKEKRETATLKCYPIPRHDTVYWYQQGPGQDPQFLISFYEKMQSDKGSIPDRFSAQQFSDYHSELNMSSLELGDSALYFCASSTRDYEQYFGPGTRLTVT.

The rearrangement links TRBV28 to TRBJ2-5; D possibly corresponds to TRBD2 (5 bases). This CDR3 has 14 residues. Germline V gene lookup returns CDR1 MDHEN and CDR2 SYDVKM. V lost 3 bases and J lost 7, with 15 bases in between. The CDR3 region has the DNA TGTGCCAGCAGTTTTAGTTCGGGGTTCGGGACCCAGTACTTC. Translated, it gives CASSFSSGFGTQYF.

The chain links TRBV18 to TRBJ1-6; D perhaps matches TRBD1 (5 bases). Trimming took 3 bases from V and 13 from J, leaving 22 bases between them. The CDR3 extends over 16 amino acids. CDR1 is KGHSH and CDR2 is LQKENI in the germline V gene. DNA for the CDR3: TGTGCCAGCTCACCGAACCCCGACAGCCGGTCGGCGCCCCTCCACTTT. It codes for CASSPNPDSRSAPLHF.

The genes are TRBV7-3 and TRBJ1-5; 9 bases map to TRBD1. CDR3 size: 13 residues. J gave up 8 bases and V 2 bases, and 1 base lay outside the gene matches. From germline, CDR1 is SGHTA and CDR2 FQGTGA. The CDR3 DNA reads TGTGCCAGCAGCTTAGACAGGGGGAAGCCCCAGCATTTT. Its protein is CASSLDRGKPQHF.

The chain links TRBV27 to TRBJ1-5, with no clear D. Germline V CDR1 and CDR2: MNHEY, SMNVEV (reference sequence). This CDR3 is 13 amino acids long. V lost 6 bases, J lost 10 bases, and 16 bases lay in between. In DNA, the CDR3 is TGTGCCAGCAGACAGACCCGAAAGTCACCCCAGCATTTT. This translates into CASRQTRKSPQHF.

The V and J genes are TRBV7-2 and TRBJ2-5; maybe TRBD2 (6 bases). The CDR3 has 12 residues. Germline lookup yields CDR1 SGHTA and CDR2 FQGNSA. Trimming shortened V by 3 bases and J by 4 bases, and 6 bases separated the two germline ends. The CDR3: CASSFSGETQYF. CDR3 in DNA: TGTGCCAGCAGCTTTAGCGGAGAGACCCAGTACTTC.

This clone appeared once. The gene calls are TRBV24-1 and TRBJ1-5, with 10 bases identical to TRBD1. Germline V gives CDR1 KGHDR, CDR2 SFDVKD. This CDR3 spans 15 amino acids. V trimming: 7 bases; J trimming: 3 bases; junction bases outside the gene matches: 5. The CDR3 DNA reads TGTGCCACCAGCTCGGGACAGGGGCTCAATCAGCCCCAGCATTTT. Its translation is CATSSGQGLNQPQHF.

To note about this clone: This sample also contains other DNA sequences that code for the same CDR3. V is TRBV10-2 and J is TRBJ1-6, with D maybe TRBD1 (5 bases). Germline V lookup: CDR1 WSHSY, CDR2 SAAADI. Trimming pared 6 bases from V and 0 bases from J, leaving 9 bases between. This CDR3 region has 15 residues. For the CDR3, the DNA is TGCGCCAGCAGGCGGGGCAGCTCCTATAATTCACCCCTCCACTTT. This gives the protein CASRRGSSYNSPLHF.

The rearrangement links TRBV5-5 to TRBJ1-1; D is possibly TRBD1 (5 bases). The V end was cut by 3 bases, the J end by 6 bases, with 9 bases between. The V gene's germline CDR1 is SGHKS and CDR2 YYEKEE (reference sequence). There are 12 residues in the CDR3. CDR3 loop: CASSWPGAEAFF. The CDR3 DNA reads as TGTGCCAGCAGCTGGCCGGGGGCTGAAGCTTTCTTT.

CDR3: CASSDRGGTDTQYF. For the CDR3, the DNA is TGTGCCAGCAGCGACAGGGGGGGCACAGATACGCAGTATTTT. The V and J genes are TRBV25-1 and TRBJ2-3; 9 nucleotides agree with TRBD1. CDR3 length equals 14 residues. V was clipped by 6 bases and J by 1 base; unmatched bases: 2. The germline CDR1 and CDR2 sequences are MGHDK and SYGVNS.

V usage is TRBV11-2 and J usage is TRBJ2-7; 8 bases line up with TRBD2. Germline CDR1 reads SGHAT; CDR2 reads FQNNGV. This CDR3 contains 18 residues. Unmatched junction bases numbered 12, after V lost 0 bases and J lost 2 bases. The CDR3 loop reads CASSLDGLAPERTYEQYF. The CDR3 DNA reads as TGTGCCAGCAGCTTAGACGGACTAGCCCCCGAAAGAACCTACGAGCAGTACTTC.

The chain links TRBV4-1 to TRBJ2-3; 9 bases align to TRBD2. Germline V gene data show CDR1 as MGHRA and CDR2 as YSYEKL. The junction had 15 bases not matched to a gene; V was cut back by 2 bases and J by 6 bases. CDR3 length: 18 residues. CDR3 bases: TGCGCCAGCAGCCAATCTGAGTCGAGCGGGAGGTTAAGGGATACGCAGTATTTT. Its protein is CASSQSESSGRLRDTQYF.

This clone was seen only a few times. The chain couples TRBV3-1 (or the pseudogene TRBV3-2) to TRBJ1-6, with TRBD1 matching 7 bases. V was clipped by 3 bases and J by 4 bases; unmatched bases: 12. The CDR3 totals 18 residues. The germline V gene has CDR1 LGHDT and CDR2 YNNKEL (reference sequence). The CDR3 sequence is CASSQTPPGQEYNSPLHF. The CDR3 DNA follows: TGTGCCAGCAGCCAGACACCTCCCGGACAGGAATATAATTCACCCCTCCACTTT.

The V and J genes are TRBV3-1 (or the pseudogene TRBV3-2) and TRBJ1-3, with D unresolved. Trimming took off 1 base at V and 0 bases at J, with 7 bases between the two ends. Germline lookup yields CDR1 LGHDT and CDR2 YNNKEL (reference sequence). The CDR3 is 15 residues long. The CDR3 sequence: CASSQVTDSGNTIYF. CDR3 sequence (DNA): TGTGCCAGCAGCCAAGTCACTGACTCTGGAAACACCATATATTTT.

The genes are TRBV10-3 and TRBJ1-2; unclear D gene. V gave up 2 bases and J gave up 0 bases, with 4 bases separating them. CDR3 size: 13 residues. Germline CDR1 reads ENHRY; CDR2 reads SYGVKD. This chain's CDR3 is CAISEGANYGYTF. In DNA form, the CDR3 reads TGTGCCATCAGTGAGGGAGCTAACTATGGCTACACCTTC.

The rearrangement links TRBV10-3 to TRBJ1-5; D remains ambiguous. The V end lost 0 bases, the J end lost 4 bases, and 10 bases lay between the germline ends. This CDR3 region has 15 residues. CDR1 ENHRY and CDR2 SYGVKD come from the germline V gene. As DNA, the CDR3 is TGTGCCATCAGTGAGTCGGAGGTCAGGAATCAGCCCCAGCATTTT. Residues: CAISESEVRNQPQHF.

The V gene is TRBV7-8, the J gene TRBJ1-6; D is uncertain. From germline, CDR1 is SGHVS and CDR2 FQNEAQ. The V end lost 5 bases, the J end lost 6 bases, and 23 bases lay between the germline ends. The CDR3 is 18 amino acids. The DNA of the CDR3 is TGTGCCAGCAGCGCGTCCATTCAAGCGGGGTCTTCTAATTCACCCCTCCACTTT. This gives the protein CASSASIQAGSSNSPLHF. Looking up the rest from reference TRBV7-8 and TRBJ1-6 gives the full variable domain: GAGVSQSPRYKVAKRGQDVALRCDPISGHVSLFWYQQALGQGPEFLTYFQNEAQLDKSGLPSDRFFAERPEGSVSTLKIQRTQQEDSAVYLCASSASIQAGSSNSPLHFGNGTRLTVT.

This rearrangement joins TRBV7-7 to TRBJ2-5; 9 bases match TRBD1. CDR3 length: 15 residues. Per the germline V gene, CDR1 is SSHAT and CDR2 is FNYEAQ (reference sequence). Losses at the gene ends were 5 bases for V and 2 bases for J; bases not matched to a gene: 6. In DNA, the CDR3 is TGTGCCAGCAGCGGGACAGGGATCGGGCAAGAGACCCAGTACTTC. Residues: CASSGTGIGQETQYF.

V gene TRBV5-1 combines with J gene TRBJ2-1; TRBD2 agrees at 9 bases. Per germline, CDR1 SGHRS and CDR2 YFSETQ. Trimming cost V 0 bases and J 1 base; bases outside gene matches: 2. There are 16 residues in the CDR3. The CDR3 sequence: CASSLVLAGSYNEQFF. The DNA for the CDR3 is TGCGCCAGCAGCTTGGTTCTAGCGGGATCCTACAATGAGCAGTTCTTC.

The CDR3 spells CASSLQGNQPQHF. The DNA of the CDR3 is TGTGCCAGCAGTTTACAGGGCAATCAGCCCCAGCATTTT. The chain is built from TRBV27 and TRBJ1-5; no clear D gene. The CDR3 consists of 13 residues. Trimming took off 2 bases at V and 2 bases at J, with 4 bases between the two ends. Germline lookup yields CDR1 MNHEY and CDR2 SMNVEV (reference sequence).

The table lists this clone with a count of one. The gene calls are TRBV6-1 and TRBJ2-6; D is uncertain. The CDR3 contains 14 residues. Germline CDR1 reads MNHNS; CDR2 reads SASEGT. With 1 base removed from V and 4 bases from J, the gap between germline ends came to 5 bases. DNA of the CDR3: TGTGCCAGCAGTGAAGGTATGGGGGCCAACGTCCTGACTTTC. Amino acid sequence: CASSEGMGANVLTF.

CDR3 in amino acids: CASTRTGFSYGYTF. In nucleotides, the CDR3 is TGTGCCAGCACGAGGACAGGGTTCAGCTATGGCTACACCTTC. The chain combines TRBV28 with TRBJ1-2; the match to TRBD1 covers 8 bases. The ends lost 7 bases at V and 4 bases at J; junction bases unmatched: 8. Per the germline V gene, CDR1 is MDHEN and CDR2 is SYDVKM. This CDR3 comprises 14 residues.

This sequence joins TRBV19 and TRBJ2-7; 10 bases are shared with TRBD1. Germline loops: CDR1 LNHDA, CDR2 SQIVND (reference sequence). This CDR3 comprises 15 residues. The junction had 7 bases not matched to a gene; V was cut back by 5 bases and J by 3 bases. This CDR3 is CASSPRWTGGYEQYF. DNA of the CDR3: TGTGCCAGTAGTCCACGTTGGACAGGGGGCTACGAGCAGTACTTC. The whole variable domain, remainder taken from reference TRBV19 and TRBJ2-7, is DGGITQSPKYLFRKEGQNVTLSCEQNLNHDAMYWYRQDPGQGLRLIYYSQIVNDFQKGDIAEGYSVSREKKESFPLTVTSAQKNPTAFYLCASSPRWTGGYEQYFGPGTRLTVT.

The rearrangement links TRBV15 to TRBJ2-3, with 7 bases aligning to TRBD2. CDR1 LNHNV and CDR2 YYDKDF come from the germline V gene (reference sequence). The CDR3 length is 14 residues. The CDR3 bases are TGTGCGGCAAACCGGGCGGGAGCTGGAGATACGCAGTATTTT. This gives the protein CAANRAGAGDTQYF. Combining the CDR3 with reference TRBV15 and TRBJ2-3 gives the whole variable domain DAMVIQNPRYQVTQFGKPVTLSCSQTLNHNVMYWYQQKSSQAPKLLFHYYDKDFNNEADTPDNFQSRRPNTSFCFLDIRSPGLGDTAMYLCAANRAGAGDTQYFGPGTRLTVL.

This sequence joins TRBV6-6 and TRBJ1-4; a weak D match, TRBD1 (5 bases). Trimming pared 3 bases from V and 4 bases from J, leaving 12 bases between. The CDR3 runs 15 residues. Germline CDR1 MNHNY, CDR2 SVGAGI (reference sequence). The CDR3 sequence: CASSYSPGVNEKLFF. The CDR3 nucleotides are TGTGCCAGCAGTTATTCCCCGGGGGTTAATGAAAAACTGTTTTTT.

V usage is TRBV6-2 or TRBV6-3 and J usage is TRBJ2-2; D gene ambiguous. The CDR3 has 17 residues. CDR1 MNHEY and CDR2 SVGEGT come from the germline V gene. The ends were cut back, 4 bases at V and 0 bases at J, with 15 bases in the middle. DNA for the CDR3: TGTGCCAGCAGTTCTATAATCCTTTCCTCGAACACCGGGGAGCTGTTTTTT. This sequence encodes CASSSIILSSNTGELFF.

The J gene is TRBJ1-2, the V gene TRBV27; tentative D call: TRBD1 (5 bases). Deletions cut 2 bases from V and 8 bases from J, with 12 bases between. The CDR3 has 13 residues. CDR1 and CDR2 (germline): MNHEY, SMNVEV (reference sequence). CDR3 protein: CASSLGQGRGYTF. The CDR3 DNA reads TGTGCCAGCAGTTTAGGCCAGGGCCGAGGCTACACCTTC.

With regard to this clone: The sample carries other DNA sequences with the same CDR3. This chain links TRBV27 with TRBJ1-1; D might be TRBD1 (5 bases). Trimming shortened V by 2 bases and J by 5 bases, and 18 bases separated the two germline ends. The germline V gene encodes CDR1 MNHEY and CDR2 SMNVEV (reference sequence). The CDR3 consists of 16 residues. The CDR3 region is CASSLEGDSMATEAFF. DNA of the CDR3: TGTGCCAGCAGTTTAGAAGGAGACAGTATGGCTACTGAAGCTTTCTTT.

The J gene is TRBJ2-7, the V gene TRBV5-4; TRBD1 might be the D (6 bases). This CDR3 is 14 amino acids long. Germline V gene data show CDR1 as SGHNT and CDR2 as YYREEE (reference sequence). The V and J ends lost 5 bases and 1 base respectively, with 13 bases between them. The chain's CDR3 is CASSPYGTSYEQYF. The DNA for the CDR3 is TGTGCCAGCAGTCCATATGGGACATCCTACGAGCAGTACTTC.